The 8 T cell receptor beta chains presented below share a single source sample, sequenced in a study of cytomegalovirus exposure and HLA in healthy donors. The PCR had 60 Vbeta and 13 Jbeta primers. Generated by immunoSEQ multiplex PCR, the TCRdb table keeps only in-frame clones and is missing some. The sample includes about 130,000 clones, 70% to 85% seen only once; the top ten take 6.5% to 7%. The source material was PBMCs. The receptor source for this set is a man aged 35 to 55 in good health and CMV-seropositive.

The chain employs TRBV11-2 and TRBJ2-5; the D is unclear. V gave up 1 base and J gave up 2 bases, with 11 bases separating them. Germline CDR1 is SGHAT and CDR2 is FQNNGV. The CDR3 sequence is 15 residues long. CDR3 coding DNA: TGTGCCAGCAGCTTAGCCTACGGAGAACAAGAGACCCAGTACTTC. Its translation is CASSLAYGEQETQYF.

This clone has a single count. The chain joins TRBV30 to TRBJ2-1; the match to TRBD1 covers 10 bases. This CDR3 is 16 amino acids long. Trimming at V came to 5 bases and at J to 3 bases, leaving 10 bases not matched to a gene. Germline lookup yields CDR1 GTSNPN and CDR2 SVGIG (reference sequence). CDR3 nucleotide sequence: TGTGCCTGGGGTCTCGGACAGGGGGGAATCTACAATGAGCAGTTCTTC. It is translated as CAWGLGQGGIYNEQFF.

The gene calls are TRBV9 and TRBJ2-1, with D uncertain. Germline V CDR1 and CDR2: SGDLS, YYNGEE. There are 11 residues in the CDR3. With 3 bases removed from V and 7 bases from J, the gap between germline ends came to 5 bases. The CDR3 region is CASSGSNEQFF. CDR3 DNA sequence: TGTGCCAGCAGCGGTTCTAATGAGCAGTTCTTC. The whole variable domain, filled in from reference TRBV9 and TRBJ2-1, reads DSGVTQTPKHLITATGQRVTLRCSPRSGDLSVYWYQQSLDQGLQFLIQYYNGEERAKGNILERFSAQQFPDLHSELNLSSLELGDSALYFCASSGSNEQFFGPGTRLTVL.

The chain uses TRBV27 and TRBJ2-7; maybe TRBD1 (5 bases). This CDR3 has 15 residues. The germline V gene encodes CDR1 MNHEY and CDR2 SMNVEV (reference sequence). Trimming took off 2 bases at V and 6 bases at J, with 17 bases between the two ends. CDR3 sequence (DNA): TGTGCCAGCAGTTTAACGGGCCAGGGCTCCCCCGAGCAGTACTTC. It specifies CASSLTGQGSPEQYF.

This sequence joins TRBV7-7 and TRBJ2-7, with a possible D match to TRBD2 (6 bases). This CDR3 comprises 14 residues. Germline V lookup: CDR1 SSHAT, CDR2 FNYEAQ (reference sequence). CDR3 amino acids: CASRPLGGTYEQYF. The CDR3 DNA is TGTGCTAGCCGACCGCTGGGCGGGACCTACGAGCAGTACTTC.

This clone appeared a few times. The rearrangement uses TRBV9 and TRBJ1-6, with D hard to call. Trimming removed 0 bases from V and 0 bases from J, with 10 bases in between. Germline CDR1 is SGDLS and CDR2 is YYNGEE. The CDR3 has 17 amino acids. DNA of the CDR3: TGTGCCAGCAGCGTAGGGCTGTCGAACTCCTATAATTCACCCCTCCACTTT. It translates to CASSVGLSNSYNSPLHF.

This rearrangement joins TRBV5-6 to TRBJ1-5, with 11 bases matching TRBD1. CDR3 length: 17 residues. Germline CDR1 and CDR2: SGHDT and YYEEEE. Losses at the gene ends were 3 bases for V and 6 bases for J; bases not matched to a gene: 11. The CDR3 bases are TGTGCCAGCAGCTCCGGGACAGGGGGTTGGTATGGTCAGCCCCAGCATTTT. As protein: CASSSGTGGWYGQPQHF.

The chain uses TRBV11-3 and TRBJ2-3; tentative D call: TRBD2 (6 bases). CDR3 size: 15 residues. Germline V CDR1 and CDR2: SGHNT, YENEEA. V lost 5 bases and J 4 bases, leaving 16 bases between the germline ends. The CDR3 sequence: CASSPGRASADTQYF. The CDR3 DNA follows: TGTGCCAGCAGCCCGGGGCGGGCTAGCGCAGATACGCAGTATTTT.